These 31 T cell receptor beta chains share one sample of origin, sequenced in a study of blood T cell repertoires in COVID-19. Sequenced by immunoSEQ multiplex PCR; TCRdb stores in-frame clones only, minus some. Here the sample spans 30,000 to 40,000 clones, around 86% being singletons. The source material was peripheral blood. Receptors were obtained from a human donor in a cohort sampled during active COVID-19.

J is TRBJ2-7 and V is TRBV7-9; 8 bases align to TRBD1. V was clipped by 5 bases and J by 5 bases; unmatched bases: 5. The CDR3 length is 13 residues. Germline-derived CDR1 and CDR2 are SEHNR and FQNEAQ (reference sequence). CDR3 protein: CASSRTGTNEQYF. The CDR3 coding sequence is TGTGCCAGCAGCCGGACAGGGACCAACGAGCAGTACTTC.

CDR3 sequence: CASRGIATNEKLFF. The CDR3, as DNA: TGTGCCAGCCGGGGGATTGCAACTAATGAAAAACTGTTTTTT. The chain couples TRBV6-6 to TRBJ1-4; maybe TRBD1 (5 bases). The ends were cut back, 8 bases at V and 0 bases at J, with 10 bases in the middle. The germline V gene has CDR1 MNHNY and CDR2 SVGAGI (reference sequence). The CDR3 is made up of 14 amino acids.

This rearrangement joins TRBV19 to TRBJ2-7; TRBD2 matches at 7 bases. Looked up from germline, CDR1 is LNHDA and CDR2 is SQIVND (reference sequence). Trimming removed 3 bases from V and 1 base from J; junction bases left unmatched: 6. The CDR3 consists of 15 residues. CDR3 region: CASSILAGASYEQYF. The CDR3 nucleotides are TGTGCCAGTAGTATCCTCGCGGGAGCTTCCTACGAGCAGTACTTC.

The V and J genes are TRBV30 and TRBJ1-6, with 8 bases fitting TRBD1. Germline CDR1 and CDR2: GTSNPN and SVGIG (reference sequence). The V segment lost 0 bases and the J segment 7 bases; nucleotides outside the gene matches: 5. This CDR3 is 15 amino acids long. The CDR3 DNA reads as TGTGCCTGGAGTGTATGGCAGGGGGCCAATTCACCCCTCCACTTT. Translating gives CAWSVWQGANSPLHF.

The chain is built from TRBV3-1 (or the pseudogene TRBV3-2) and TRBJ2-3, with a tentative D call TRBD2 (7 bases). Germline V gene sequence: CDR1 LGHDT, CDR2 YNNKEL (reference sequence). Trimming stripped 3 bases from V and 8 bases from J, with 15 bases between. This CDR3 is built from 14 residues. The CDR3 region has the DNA TGTGCCAGCAGCCACTTGGGGGGGCCGGGTACGCAGTATTTT. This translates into CASSHLGGPGTQYF.

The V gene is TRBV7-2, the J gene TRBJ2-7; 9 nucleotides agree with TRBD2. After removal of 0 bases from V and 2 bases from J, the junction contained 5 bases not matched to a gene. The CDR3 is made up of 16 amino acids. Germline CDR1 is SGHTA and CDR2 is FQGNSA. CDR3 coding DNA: TGTGCCAGCAGCTTAGCCCCGACTAGCGGAGCCTACGAGCAGTACTTC. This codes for CASSLAPTSGAYEQYF.

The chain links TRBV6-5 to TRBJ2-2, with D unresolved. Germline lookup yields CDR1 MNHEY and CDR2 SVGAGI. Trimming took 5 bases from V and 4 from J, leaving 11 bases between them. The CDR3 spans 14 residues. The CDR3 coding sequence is TGTGCCAGCAGTATAGTAGAACGCACCGGGGAGCTGTTTTTT. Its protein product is CASSIVERTGELFF.

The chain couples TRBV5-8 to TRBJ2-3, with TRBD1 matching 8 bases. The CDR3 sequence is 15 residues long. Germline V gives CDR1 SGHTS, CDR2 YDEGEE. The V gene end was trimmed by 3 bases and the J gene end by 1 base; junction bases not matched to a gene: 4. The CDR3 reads CASSSLTGGTDTQYF. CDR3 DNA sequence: TGTGCCAGCAGCTCACTGACAGGGGGCACAGATACGCAGTATTTT.

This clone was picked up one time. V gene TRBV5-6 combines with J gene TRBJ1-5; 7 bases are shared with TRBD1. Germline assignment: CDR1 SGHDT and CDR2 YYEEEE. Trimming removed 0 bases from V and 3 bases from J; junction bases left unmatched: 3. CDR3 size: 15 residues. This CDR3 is CASSLGGQPNQPQHF. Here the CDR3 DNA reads TGTGCCAGCAGCTTGGGGGGACAGCCCAATCAGCCCCAGCATTTT.

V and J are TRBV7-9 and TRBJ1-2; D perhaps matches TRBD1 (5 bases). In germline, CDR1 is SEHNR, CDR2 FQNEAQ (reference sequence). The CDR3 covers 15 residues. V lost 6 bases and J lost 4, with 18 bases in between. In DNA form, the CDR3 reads TGTGCCAGCAGTAGTGGGGCCCCGGATGGCTATGGCTACACCTTC. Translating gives CASSSGAPDGYGYTF.

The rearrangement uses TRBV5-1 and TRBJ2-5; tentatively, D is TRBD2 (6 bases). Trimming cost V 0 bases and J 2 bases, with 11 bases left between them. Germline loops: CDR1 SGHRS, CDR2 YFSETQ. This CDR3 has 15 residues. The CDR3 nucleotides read TGCGCCAGCAGCTTGGGGGGGGACCCTCAAGAGACCCAGTACTTC. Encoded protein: CASSLGGDPQETQYF.

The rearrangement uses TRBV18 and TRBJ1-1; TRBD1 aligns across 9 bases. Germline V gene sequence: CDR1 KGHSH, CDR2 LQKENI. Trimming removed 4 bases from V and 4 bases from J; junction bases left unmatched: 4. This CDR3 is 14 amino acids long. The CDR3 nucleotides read TGTGCCAGCTCACTCGGGACAGGGACCACTGAAGCTTTCTTT. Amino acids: CASSLGTGTTEAFF.

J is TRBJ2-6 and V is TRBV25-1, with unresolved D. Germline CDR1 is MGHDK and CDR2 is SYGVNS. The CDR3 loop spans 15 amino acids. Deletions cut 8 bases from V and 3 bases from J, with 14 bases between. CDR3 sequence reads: CASAQTGSGANVLTF. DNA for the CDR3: TGTGCCAGCGCCCAGACGGGTAGTGGGGCCAACGTCCTGACTTTC. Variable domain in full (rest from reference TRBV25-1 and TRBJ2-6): EADIYQTPRYLVIGTGKKITLECSQTMGHDKMYWYQQDPGMELHLIHYSYGVNSTEKGDLSSESTVSRIRTEHFPLTLESARPSHTSQYLCASAQTGSGANVLTFGAGSRLTVL.

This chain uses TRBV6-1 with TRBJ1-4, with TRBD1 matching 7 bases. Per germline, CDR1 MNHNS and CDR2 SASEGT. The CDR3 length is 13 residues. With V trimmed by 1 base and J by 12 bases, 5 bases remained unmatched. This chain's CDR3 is CASSEVPGGQLFF. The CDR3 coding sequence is TGTGCCAGCAGTGAAGTCCCAGGGGGGCAACTGTTTTTT.

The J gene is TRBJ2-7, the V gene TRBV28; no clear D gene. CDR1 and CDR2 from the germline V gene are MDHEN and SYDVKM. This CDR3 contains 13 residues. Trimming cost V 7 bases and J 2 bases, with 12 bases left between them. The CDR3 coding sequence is TGTGCCAGCAAATCCGGGTCAACCTACGAGCAGTACTTC. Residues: CASKSGSTYEQYF. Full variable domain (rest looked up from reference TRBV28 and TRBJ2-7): DVKVTQSSRYLVKRTGEKVFLECVQDMDHENMFWYRQDPGLGLRLIYFSYDVKMKEKGDIPEGYSVSREKKERFSLILESASTNQTSMYLCASKSGSTYEQYFGPGTRLTVT.

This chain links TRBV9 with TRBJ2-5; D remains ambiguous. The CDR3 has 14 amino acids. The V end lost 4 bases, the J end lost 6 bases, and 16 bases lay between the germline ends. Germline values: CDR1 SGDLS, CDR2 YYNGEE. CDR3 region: CASSQTPSGQTQYF. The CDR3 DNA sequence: TGTGCCAGCAGCCAGACCCCTAGTGGCCAGACCCAGTACTTC.

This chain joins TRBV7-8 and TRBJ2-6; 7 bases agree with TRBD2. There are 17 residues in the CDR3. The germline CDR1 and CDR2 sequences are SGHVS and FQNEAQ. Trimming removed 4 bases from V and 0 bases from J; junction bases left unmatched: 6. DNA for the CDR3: TGTGCCAGCAGCTCACCCCGCGGGAGCTCTGGGGCCAACGTCCTGACTTTC. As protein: CASSSPRGSSGANVLTF.

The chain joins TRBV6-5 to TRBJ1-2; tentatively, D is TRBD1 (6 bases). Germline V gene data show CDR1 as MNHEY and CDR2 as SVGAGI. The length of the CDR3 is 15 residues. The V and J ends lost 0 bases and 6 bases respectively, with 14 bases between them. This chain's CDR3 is CASSYSRGGADGYTF. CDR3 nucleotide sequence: TGTGCCAGCAGTTACTCAAGGGGGGGGGCTGATGGCTACACCTTC.

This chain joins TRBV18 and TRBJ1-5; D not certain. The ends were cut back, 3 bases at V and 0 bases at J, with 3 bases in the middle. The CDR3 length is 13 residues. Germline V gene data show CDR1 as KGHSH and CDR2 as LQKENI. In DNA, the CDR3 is TGTGCCAGCTCACCCAATAGCAATCAGCCCCAGCATTTT. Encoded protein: CASSPNSNQPQHF. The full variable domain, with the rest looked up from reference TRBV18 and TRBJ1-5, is NAGVMQNPRHLVRRRGQEARLRCSPMKGHSHVYWYRQLPEEGLKFMVYLQKENIIDESGMPKERFSAEFPKEGPSILRIQQVVRGDSAAYFCASSPNSNQPQHFGDGTRLSIL.

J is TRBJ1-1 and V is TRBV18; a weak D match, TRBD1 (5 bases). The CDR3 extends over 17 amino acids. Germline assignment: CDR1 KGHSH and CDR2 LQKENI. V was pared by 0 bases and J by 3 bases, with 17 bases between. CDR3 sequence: CASSPPPGEGIYTEAFF. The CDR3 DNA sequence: TGTGCCAGCTCACCACCCCCCGGGGAGGGGATATACACTGAAGCTTTCTTT.

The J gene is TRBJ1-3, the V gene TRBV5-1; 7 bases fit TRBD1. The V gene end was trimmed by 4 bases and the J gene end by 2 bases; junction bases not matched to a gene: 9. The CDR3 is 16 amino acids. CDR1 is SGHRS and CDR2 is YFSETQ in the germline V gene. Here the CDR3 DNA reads TGCGCCAGCAGCCCGCGCCCAGGGGGAGCTGGAAACACCATATATTTT. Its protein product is CASSPRPGGAGNTIYF.

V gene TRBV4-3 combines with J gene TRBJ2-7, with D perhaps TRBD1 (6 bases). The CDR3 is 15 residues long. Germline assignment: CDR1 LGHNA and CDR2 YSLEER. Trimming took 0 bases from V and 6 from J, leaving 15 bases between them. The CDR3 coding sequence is TGCGCCAGCAGCCAAGATTTGGCAGGGGAAGGCGAGCAGTACTTC. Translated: CASSQDLAGEGEQYF.

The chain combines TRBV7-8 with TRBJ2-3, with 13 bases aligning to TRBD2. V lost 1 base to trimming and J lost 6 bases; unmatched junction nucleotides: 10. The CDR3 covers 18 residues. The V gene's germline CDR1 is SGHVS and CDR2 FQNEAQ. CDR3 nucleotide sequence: TGTGCCAGCAGCTTAGAGCGACTAGCGGGGGGCCTGACCGATACGCAGTATTTT. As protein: CASSLERLAGGLTDTQYF.

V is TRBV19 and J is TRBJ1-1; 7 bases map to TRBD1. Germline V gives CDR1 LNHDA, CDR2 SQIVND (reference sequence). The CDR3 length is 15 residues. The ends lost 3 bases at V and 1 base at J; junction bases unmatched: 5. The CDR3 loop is CASSISGTANTEAFF. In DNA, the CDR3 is TGTGCCAGTAGTATTTCGGGGACAGCGAACACTGAAGCTTTCTTT.

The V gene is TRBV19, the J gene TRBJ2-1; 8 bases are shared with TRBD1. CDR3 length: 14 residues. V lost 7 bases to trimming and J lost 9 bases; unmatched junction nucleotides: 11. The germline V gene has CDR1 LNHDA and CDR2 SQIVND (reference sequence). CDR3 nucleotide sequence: TGTGCCAGTACTAGGCAGGGGGCTTTTGGTGAGCAGTTCTTC. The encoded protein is CASTRQGAFGEQFF.

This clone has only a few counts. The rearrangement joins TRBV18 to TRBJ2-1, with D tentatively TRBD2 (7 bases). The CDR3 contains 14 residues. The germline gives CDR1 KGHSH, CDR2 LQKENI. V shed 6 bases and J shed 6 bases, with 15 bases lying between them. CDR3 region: CASSGLGGINEQFF. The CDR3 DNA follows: TGTGCCAGCTCTGGACTAGGGGGGATCAATGAGCAGTTCTTC.

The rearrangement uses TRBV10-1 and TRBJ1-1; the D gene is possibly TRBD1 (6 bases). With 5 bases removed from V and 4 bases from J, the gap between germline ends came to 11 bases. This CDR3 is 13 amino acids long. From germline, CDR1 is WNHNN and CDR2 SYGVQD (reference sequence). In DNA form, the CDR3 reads TGCGCCAGCAGTCCCAGGGGCGGCACTGAAGCTTTCTTT. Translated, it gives CASSPRGGTEAFF.

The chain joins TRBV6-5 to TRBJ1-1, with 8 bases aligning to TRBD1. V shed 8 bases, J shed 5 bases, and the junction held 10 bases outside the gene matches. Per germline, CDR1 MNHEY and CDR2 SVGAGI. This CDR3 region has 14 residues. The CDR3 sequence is CASPDYRGRTEAFF. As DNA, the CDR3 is TGTGCCAGCCCAGATTACAGGGGGAGGACTGAAGCTTTCTTT.

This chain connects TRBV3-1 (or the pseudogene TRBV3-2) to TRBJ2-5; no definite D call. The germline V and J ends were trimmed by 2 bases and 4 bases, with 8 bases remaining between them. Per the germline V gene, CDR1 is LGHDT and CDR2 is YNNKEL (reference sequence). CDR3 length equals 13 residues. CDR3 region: CASSQPLGETQYF. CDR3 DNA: TGTGCCAGCAGCCAACCGCTCGGAGAGACCCAGTACTTC.

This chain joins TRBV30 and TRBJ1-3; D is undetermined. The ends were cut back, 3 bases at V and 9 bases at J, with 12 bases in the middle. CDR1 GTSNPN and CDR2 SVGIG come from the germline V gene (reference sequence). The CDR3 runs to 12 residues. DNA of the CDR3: TGTGCCTGGAGCGCCGATCGAGTCACCATATATTTT. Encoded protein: CAWSADRVTIYF.

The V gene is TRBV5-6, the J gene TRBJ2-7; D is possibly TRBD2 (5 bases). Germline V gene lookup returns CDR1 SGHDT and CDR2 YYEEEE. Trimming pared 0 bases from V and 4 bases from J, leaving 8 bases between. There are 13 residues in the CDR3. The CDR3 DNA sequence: TGTGCCAGCAGCTTGGCCGCGGGTTACGAGCAGTACTTC. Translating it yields CASSLAAGYEQYF. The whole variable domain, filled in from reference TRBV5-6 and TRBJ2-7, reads DAGVTQSPTHLIKTRGQQVTLRCSPKSGHDTVSWYQQALGQGPQFIFQYYEEEERQRGNFPDRFSGHQFPNYSSELNVNALLLGDSALYLCASSLAAGYEQYFGPGTRLTVT.